This TCR beta chain originates from a study of tumor and adjacent non-tumor tissue in lung cancer. Study context: Stage I to III disease affected roughly ten men and a handful of women aged about 30 to 85. Samples averaged about 3.8 million productive TCRbeta reads each. General observations from the study: TCR diversity was significantly greater in tumor than normal lung tissue.

The template was RNA from unsorted bulk tissue. Distant lung tissue was collected more than 3 cm away from the tumor edge. This CDR3 spans 13 amino acids. Germline V gene data show CDR1 as MNHNY and CDR2 as SVGAGI (reference sequence). The library came from three nested PCR rounds adapted from ARM-PCR protocols. TCRdb re-derived calls from the multiplex PCR reads in MiXCR, one entry per CDR3 protein. The profile covers some 80,000 distinct CDR3 sequences, with roughly three quarters appearing a single time and 20% to 25% taken by the ten largest. In the case of this clonotype: Its antigen is as yet unknown. A read error may produce the germline difference seen at one junction end.

This chain joins TRBV6-6 and TRBJ1-2, with D perhaps matching TRBD1 (6 bases). The sequenced material came from distant non-tumor lung tissue. The source of this sequence is a woman between 45 and 60 years old with non-small cell lung cancer. The CDR3 DNA reads as TGTGTCAGCATTCTCGGGGACAACTGGGGCTACACCTTC. Encoded protein: CVSILGDNWGYTF.